This T cell receptor (beta chain) was captured in a study of blood T cell repertoires in COVID-19 (dated by TCRdb to the early 2020s). Looking at the study overall: Samples from collaborators originated in the United States, Italy and Spain and spanned both the acute and convalescent phases of COVID-19. The material from the prospective study consisted of cDNA or gDNA derived from T cells, B-cell-depleted T cells, or PBMCs. Subjects who had been exposed to COVID-19, were actively infected with it, or had recovered from it provided the deeply sampled blood TCRbeta repertoires that made up the dataset. The repertoires were released in a freely available public database intended as a resource for research on the immune response to SARS-CoV-2. The samples were drawn from the first 160 participants of the ongoing ImmuneRACE study and from roughly 1,300 subjects provided by 6 global collaborators. Nearly every sample came with metadata listing a de-identified subject ID, COVID-19 status, age in years and sex. Where available, HLA class I and class II types were taken from metadata supplied by the sample provider and were not determined by assay-based typing. General findings and caveats noted by the study authors: The amount of clinical and demographic metadata varied by source and participant and was provided uncurated.

Concerning this clone itself: Its antigen remains unidentified. It has no much larger one-base neighbor in the sample; base qualities were not kept.

The immunoSEQ Assay, a bias-controlled multiplex PCR, was used to amplify TCRbeta CDR3 regions from genomic DNA. Per the source publication's procedure: The number of nucleated cells in each sample was estimated from the amplification of reference gene primers within the assay. To quantify the absolute abundance of each unique TCRbeta CDR3 rearrangement, sequence reads were collapsed and filtered. For each sample, productive Simpson clonality was calculated as the square root of Simpson's diversity index over productive rearrangements. TCRdb retrieved this table from immuneACCESS and kept in-frame rearrangements only. Not all clones are present; in checked studies, unresolved V genes account for under half, and no reason is known for the remainder. Clone size and the V and J calls come from that table; the DNA yielded D and trimming. The table for this sample lists around 370,000 clones; 88% of them were counted only once. About 6.7% of the sample is held by the ten biggest clonotypes.

The junction shows trimming of 4 bases on V and 1 base on J, and the gene matches do not reach 10 bases of it. The CDR3 numbers 18 residues from cysteine through phenylalanine. The kept DNA is CDR3 alone, 54 bases in frame from the first base. The germline V gene provides CDR1 ENHRY and CDR2 SYGVKD. At one collaborating source in Seattle, patients were enrolled during active infection and were followed longitudinally through the course of disease. Each collaborating institution followed its own protocols to collect whole blood in K2EDTA tubes. For TCRbeta analysis, collaborator samples were shipped as frozen whole blood, as isolated PBMCs, or as DNA extracted from either sample type.

The chain was built from TRBV10-3 and TRBJ2-2; TRBD1 lines up with 9 middle nucleotides. The TCR originated in a woman aged 70 to 79 with COVID-19, enrolled during active disease. The specimen was peripheral blood. The DNA reads as follows: TGTGCCATCAGTGTAACCCCTCCGGGACAGGGGAACACCGGGGAGCTGTTTTTT. Its product reads: CAISVTPPGQGNTGELFF.